The 11 T cell receptor beta chains in this list originate from one sample, sequenced in a study of cytomegalovirus exposure and HLA in healthy donors. The PCR made use of 60 Vbeta and 13 Jbeta primers. Profiled with immunoSEQ multiplex PCR; TCRdb holds only in-frame clones, not every one. The sample records about 120,000 clones, around three quarters being singletons. The source material was PBMCs. Source of these receptors: a man aged 25-40 years in good health and CMV-seropositive.

The chain joins TRBV29-1 to TRBJ1-2; tentative D call: TRBD1 (6 bases). Per germline, CDR1 SQVTM and CDR2 ANQGSEA. The V end lost 5 bases, the J end lost 6 bases, and 10 bases lay between the germline ends. The CDR3 is 11 amino acids. The CDR3 nucleotides are TGCAGCGTTTTTAACAGGGATGGCTACACCTTC. As protein: CSVFNRDGYTF.

The J gene is TRBJ2-5, the V gene TRBV7-6, with 9 positions matching TRBD2. The junction had 13 bases not matched to a gene; V was cut back by 3 bases and J by 5 bases. The CDR3 totals 17 residues. CDR1 SGHVS and CDR2 FNYEAQ come from the germline V gene. The CDR3 sequence: CASSFGVIAGVIETQYF. For the CDR3, the DNA is TGTGCCAGCAGCTTTGGGGTGATAGCGGGGGTAATCGAGACCCAGTACTTC.

This chain joins TRBV2 and TRBJ1-5, with unresolved D. Germline assignment: CDR1 SNHLY and CDR2 FYNNEI. Trimming took off 7 bases at V and 4 bases at J, with 14 bases between the two ends. CDR3 size: 14 residues. The chain's CDR3 is CASTMEGANQPQHF. The DNA for the CDR3 is TGTGCCAGCACAATGGAGGGAGCAAATCAGCCCCAGCATTTT.

This clone was seen more than once but under ten times. CDR3 sequence (DNA): TGTGCCAGCAGTTCCCGGGACATATACAATGAGCAGTTCTTC. The encoded protein is CASSSRDIYNEQFF. This chain connects TRBV27 to TRBJ2-1, with D tentatively TRBD1 (6 bases). CDR3 length: 14 amino acids. The germline V and J ends were trimmed by 4 bases and 4 bases, with 11 bases remaining between them. The germline V gene encodes CDR1 MNHEY and CDR2 SMNVEV (reference sequence).

The chain joins TRBV6-4 to TRBJ1-1; 8 bases are a match to TRBD1. The CDR3 is 14 residues long. J lost 5 bases, V lost 6 bases, and 8 bases had no gene match. CDR1 and CDR2 from the germline V gene are MRHNA and SNTAGT. CDR3 in amino acids: CASRPRGQGTEAFF. In DNA, the CDR3 is TGTGCCAGCAGGCCAAGAGGACAGGGTACTGAAGCTTTCTTT.

The V and J genes are TRBV7-9 and TRBJ1-1; TRBD1 matches 7 bases. CDR1 and CDR2 from the germline V gene are SEHNR and FQNEAQ (reference sequence). CDR3 length: 14 amino acids. J was trimmed by 6 bases and V by 6 bases; bases with no gene match: 10. The CDR3 bases are TGTGCCAGCAGACTAGGGGGCGAGGCGCCTGAAGCTTTCTTT. This sequence encodes CASRLGGEAPEAFF. The full variable domain, in which reference TRBV7-9 and TRBJ1-1 provide the parts outside the CDR3, is DTGVSQNPRHKITKRGQNVTFRCDPISEHNRLYWYRQTLGQGPEFLTYFQNEAQLEKSRLLSDRFSAERPKGSFSTLEIQRTEQGDSAMYLCASRLGGEAPEAFFGQGTRLTVV.

This clone was seen only a few times. The rearrangement links TRBV5-1 to TRBJ2-3; no clear D. Trimming pared 4 bases from V and 2 bases from J, leaving 11 bases between. The length of the CDR3 is 14 residues. From germline, CDR1 is SGHRS and CDR2 YFSETQ. The CDR3 region is CASSRHLFTDTQYF. As DNA, the CDR3 is TGCGCCAGCAGCCGACATCTCTTCACAGATACGCAGTATTTT.

This clone showed up just a few times. This chain joins TRBV4-3 and TRBJ1-1; D might be TRBD1 (6 bases). The CDR3 is made up of 14 amino acids. Per germline, CDR1 LGHNA and CDR2 YSLEER. V lost 3 bases, J lost 1 base, and 9 bases lay in between. Here the CDR3 reads CASSHIQGNTEAFF. The DNA for the CDR3 is TGCGCCAGCAGCCATATACAGGGGAACACTGAAGCTTTCTTT.

On this clone: An end of the junction differs from the germline gene, which may be a read error. The chain carries TRBV4-1 and TRBJ2-6; the D gene is possibly TRBD1 (5 bases). In germline, CDR1 is MGHRA, CDR2 YSYEKL. The CDR3 contains 16 residues. CDR3 amino acids: CASSQADVSGANGLTF. The CDR3 bases are TGCGCCAGCAGCCAAGCTGACGTTTCTGGGGCCAACGGCCTGACTTTC.

The chain has TRBV5-4 and TRBJ2-2, with 8 bases aligning to TRBD1. After removal of 0 bases from V and 5 bases from J, the junction contained 6 bases not matched to a gene. The CDR3 has 16 residues. Germline CDR1 is SGHNT and CDR2 is YYREEE (reference sequence). The CDR3 loop is CASSLGPGGRTGELFF. CDR3 nucleotide sequence: TGTGCCAGCAGCTTGGGGCCAGGGGGCAGGACCGGGGAGCTGTTTTTT.

The V and J genes are TRBV28 and TRBJ1-2, with D perhaps TRBD1 (6 bases). The CDR3 has 14 residues. The V gene's germline CDR1 is MDHEN and CDR2 SYDVKM. Trimming took off 4 bases at V and 4 bases at J, with 13 bases between the two ends. The CDR3 protein is CASSYIGQFYGYTF. DNA of the CDR3: TGTGCCAGCAGTTATATAGGACAGTTCTATGGCTACACCTTC.